Reported below is one T cell receptor (beta chain). The entry originates in a study of CD8 T cells in ankylosing spondylitis. A single record per CDR3 protein comes from TCRdb applying MiXCR to the 5' RACE reads. This table has 240,000 or so distinct CDR3 sequences, about 11% appearing once. Specimen: blood, either unsorted or a sorted T cell fraction (not recorded which). The TCR sequence derives from a male donor with ankylosing spondylitis or in good health (not recorded which).

In DNA, the CDR3 is TGCAGCTGCTCAATGGCGGGGCGGGAAAAACTGTTTTTT. It translates to CSCSMAGREKLFF. V gene TRBV29-1 combines with J gene TRBJ1-4; possibly TRBD1 for D (5 bases). The V gene's germline CDR1 is SQVTM and CDR2 ANQGSEA. V lost 8 bases, J lost 8 bases, and 18 bases lay in between. The CDR3 is 13 amino acids.